This TCR beta chain was sequenced for a study of T cells expressing NK-cell markers (TCRdb year 2020). As for the study more broadly: Three sorted T-cell subsets (CD3+CD56+NKG2C+, CD3+CD56+NKG2C- and CD3+CD56-NKG2C+) from about 8 donors had their TCR beta-chain repertoires profiled. Of the eight sequenced donors, seven were found to be HCMV-seropositive and one was found to be HCMV-seronegative. All eight donors whose samples were sequenced were randomly selected healthy volunteers, three of them men and five women. The libraries were sequenced on Illumina HiSeq 2000/2500, MiSeq or NextSeq, producing 2 x 150 bp reads. General conclusions and limits of the study: For more than 5 donors, the dominant CD3+CD56+NKG2C+ clonotypes were among the top 10 CD8+ clonotypes and accounted for about 1.0-7.5% of CD8+ T cells. Whether the expanded NKG2C-expressing T cell clones were specific for HCMV antigens remained unclear. Those dominant clonotypes were again the most abundant among CD3+CD56-NKG2C+ cells in a few donors, at about 28.3-65%.

Based on the germline V gene, the CDR1 and CDR2 sequences are SGHRS and YFSETQ. The CDR3, from cysteine to phenylalanine, totals 15 residues. The nucleotide record is missing. A commercial ELISA kit detecting HCMV-specific IgG in serum was used to determine HCMV serostatus. Ficoll density gradient centrifugation was used to isolate peripheral blood mononuclear cells from blood. The instrument was an Illumina HiSeq 2000. 5'RACE template switching, by which a universal primer site and unique molecular identifiers were added, was used to make TCR beta cDNA libraries. Priming for cDNA synthesis came from the TCR beta constant segment, and two successive PCR amplification steps followed. The source study handled its data this way. Reads were demultiplexed and grouped by UMI with MIGEC, and clonotypes were assembled and quantified with MiTCR. Only TCR cDNA sequences supported by at least two reads were kept to exclude erroneous sequences. Downstream repertoire analysis used the tcR package, and clonotypes were matched across fractions by CDR3 nucleotide sequence plus V segment. VDJmatch was used to annotate antigen specificity against VDJdb, with one amino acid substitution in CDR3 allowed. TCRdb reprocessed the reads, and each CDR3 protein sequence is entered once, without DNA. These V and J calls derive from TCRdb rather than the authors' analysis. The table for this sample records approximately 420,000 distinct CDR3 sequences. The ten largest account for about 10% of the sample.

Notes on this clonotype: The antigen this receptor binds is unknown.

Sequencing was performed on blood T cells: a sorted CD56 or NKG2C T cell subset, CD4+ or CD8+ T cells, or bulk PBMC T cells (not recorded which). The TCR sequence derives from a woman aged 50 to 65 in good health. Donor details come from another sample of the same person, matched by shared clones. This receptor chain uses TRBV5-1 and TRBJ1-2; TCRdb proposes TRBD1, but this gene call is untestable without DNA. The CDR3 region has the sequence CASSLPGQGDYGYTF. Reference TRBV5-1 and TRBJ1-2 genes cover what lies past the CDR3, so the full variable domain is KAGVTQTPRYLIKTRGQQVTLSCSPISGHRSVSWYQQTPGQGLQFLFEYFSETQRNKGNFPGRFSGRQFSNSRSEMNVSTLELGDSALYLCASSLPGQGDYGYTFGSGTRLTVV.